This T cell receptor beta chain was observed in a study of blood T cell repertoires in COVID-19. Either two negative PCRs, clearance, or symptom resolution qualified Cohort 3 donors as recovered. Only in-frame clones appear in the TCRdb table, and some are missing; sequencing was by immunoSEQ multiplex PCR. The sample lists around 300,000 clones; 88% were seen once. The CDR3 runs 14 residues. Germline CDR1 SGHRS, CDR2 YFSETQ. V gave up 4 bases and J gave up 9 bases; unmatched junction bases: 7. The chain joins TRBV5-1 to TRBJ1-6; 7 bases are shared with TRBD1. Sequenced: PBMCs or T cells enriched from blood (not recorded which). The clonotype comes from a woman aged 45 to 65 who had recovered from COVID-19. The CDR3: CASSDGQEISPLHF. The CDR3 coding sequence is TGCGCCAGCAGCGACGGACAGGAGATTTCACCCCTCCACTTT.